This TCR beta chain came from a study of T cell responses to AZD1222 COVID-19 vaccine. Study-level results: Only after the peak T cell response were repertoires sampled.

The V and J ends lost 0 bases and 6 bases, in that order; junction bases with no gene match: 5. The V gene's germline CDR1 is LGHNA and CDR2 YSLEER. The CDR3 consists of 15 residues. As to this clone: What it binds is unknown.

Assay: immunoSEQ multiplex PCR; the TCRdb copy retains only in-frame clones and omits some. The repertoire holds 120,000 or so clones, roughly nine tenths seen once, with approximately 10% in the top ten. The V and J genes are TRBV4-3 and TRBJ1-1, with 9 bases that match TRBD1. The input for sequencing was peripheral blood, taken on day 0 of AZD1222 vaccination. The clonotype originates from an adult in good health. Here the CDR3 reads CASSQEGTGSAEAFF. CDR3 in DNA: TGCGCCAGCAGCCAAGAGGGGACAGGGTCCGCTGAAGCTTTCTTT.